Included here is one TCR beta chain sequence, with context. These data are taken from a study of blood T cell repertoires in COVID-19. The method was immunoSEQ multiplex PCR; TCRdb's version includes in-frame clones alone and lacks a portion of them. Of 250,000 to 300,000 clones in the sample, roughly 85% were seen once. Self-reported history from a screening survey and questionnaire set each donor's cohort. The germline V gene encodes CDR1 SGHDT and CDR2 YYEEEE. Trimming stripped 2 bases from V and 7 bases from J, with 19 bases between. The CDR3 runs 15 residues. This receptor was obtained from a man between 40 and 49 years old who had been exposed to COVID-19. The V gene is TRBV5-6, the J gene TRBJ2-7, with D possibly matching TRBD1 (5 bases). Sequencing was done on a sample of PBMCs or T cells enriched from blood (not recorded which). The CDR3: CASSFPTDLSWEQYF. CDR3 DNA: TGTGCCAGCAGCTTCCCGACAGACCTAAGTTGGGAGCAGTACTTC.